These 8 T cell receptor beta chains share one sample of origin, sequenced in a study of vaccination effects on CD4 cells after COVID-19. Sequencing followed a ViraFEST assay step that expanded antigen-specific CD4+ T cells with viral peptide pools. Following 10 days of culture, CD4+ T cells were isolated. The study found no prior SARS-CoV-2 infection in the vaccine recipients, who tested negative for nucleocapsid antibodies. Their antigens are not known. Sequencing was performed with immunoSEQ multiplex PCR; in TCRdb, only in-frame clones are kept and a portion is missing. The sample lists fewer than 30,000 clones; about 70% were seen once. The input for sequencing was CD4+ T cells from PBMCs cultured with HCoV-NL63 spike peptides, taken before COVID-19 vaccination. Source of these receptors: a human donor who received a COVID-19 vaccine.

This sequence joins TRBV10-2 and TRBJ1-6, with no clear D. The V gene lost 0 bases and the J gene lost 8 bases, with 11 bases spanning the gap. Germline V lookup: CDR1 WSHSY, CDR2 SAAADI. This CDR3 comprises 15 residues. This CDR3 reads CASSESWFLDSPLHF. The CDR3 bases are TGCGCCAGCAGTGAGTCATGGTTTTTGGATTCACCCCTCCACTTT.

V gene TRBV6-6 combines with J gene TRBJ2-1, with 8 bases lining up with TRBD2. The germline V gene encodes CDR1 MNHNY and CDR2 SVGAGI (reference sequence). The CDR3 has 15 residues. V dropped 6 bases and J dropped 1; count of bases not matched to a gene: 5. The CDR3 region is CASSLTSGSYNEQFF. For the CDR3, the DNA is TGTGCCAGCAGCCTTACTAGCGGATCCTACAATGAGCAGTTCTTC.

Turning to this clone: The sample contains more than one DNA sequence encoding this CDR3. V usage is TRBV10-3 and J usage is TRBJ1-1, with D uncertain. CDR3 length equals 13 residues. The germline gives CDR1 ENHRY, CDR2 SYGVKD. Between the trimmed V and J ends, which lost 4 bases and 1 base, there was a span of 7 bases. The CDR3 nucleotides read TGTGCCATCAGTGTTACTGGGAACACTGAAGCTTTCTTT. This codes for CAISVTGNTEAFF.

J is TRBJ2-1 and V is TRBV18; D is possibly TRBD2 (6 bases). The CDR3 is made up of 16 amino acids. Germline V gene lookup returns CDR1 KGHSH and CDR2 LQKENI. Between the trimmed V and J ends, which lost 4 bases and 5 bases, there was a span of 18 bases. For the CDR3, the DNA is TGTGCCAGCTCACTCGGGGTGGGCGGGATCGACAATGAGCAGTTCTTC. Protein: CASSLGVGGIDNEQFF.

The chain recombines TRBV11-3 with TRBJ1-1; 7 bases align to TRBD1. The germline V gene encodes CDR1 SGHNT and CDR2 YENEEA. V shed 5 bases and J 2 bases; nucleotides not matched to a gene: 17. This CDR3 is 18 amino acids long. CDR3 bases: TGTGCCAGCAGCCGGAGGGGAAAGACAGGGTACGAAAACACTGAAGCTTTCTTT. Its translation is CASSRRGKTGYENTEAFF. The entire variable domain, with the rest obtained from reference TRBV11-3 and TRBJ1-1, is as follows: EAGVVQSPRYKIIEKKQPVAFWCNPISGHNTLYWYLQNLGQGPELLIRYENEEAVDDSQLPKDRFSAERLKGVDSTLKIQPAELGDSAVYLCASSRRGKTGYENTEAFFGQGTRLTVV.

In its sample, this clone was seen once. The genes are TRBV5-4 and TRBJ2-2, with 10 bases identical to TRBD2. The junction had 5 bases not matched to a gene; V was cut back by 0 bases and J by 3 bases. Looked up from germline, CDR1 is SGHNT and CDR2 is YYREEE (reference sequence). The CDR3 extends over 17 amino acids. The CDR3 coding sequence is TGTGCCAGCAGCTTGGGCGGGACTAGCGATTACACCGGGGAGCTGTTTTTT. Protein product: CASSLGGTSDYTGELFF.

The chain employs TRBV12-5 and TRBJ2-2; a possible D gene is TRBD1 (6 bases). Germline loops: CDR1 LGHNT, CDR2 FRNRAP. Trimming took 0 bases from V and 3 from J, leaving 14 bases between them. The CDR3 totals 17 residues. The CDR3 sequence is CASGLVYGRQDTGELFF. The CDR3 DNA reads TGTGCTAGTGGTTTGGTGTACGGACGACAGGACACCGGGGAGCTGTTTTTT.

The chain has TRBV14 and TRBJ1-2; D call uncertain. Germline-derived CDR1 and CDR2 are SGHDN and FVKESK. The CDR3 extends over 12 amino acids. The V and J ends lost 2 bases and 8 bases respectively, with 9 bases between them. This CDR3 reads CASSQLMEGYTF. CDR3 nucleotides: TGTGCCAGCAGCCAACTAATGGAGGGCTACACCTTC.